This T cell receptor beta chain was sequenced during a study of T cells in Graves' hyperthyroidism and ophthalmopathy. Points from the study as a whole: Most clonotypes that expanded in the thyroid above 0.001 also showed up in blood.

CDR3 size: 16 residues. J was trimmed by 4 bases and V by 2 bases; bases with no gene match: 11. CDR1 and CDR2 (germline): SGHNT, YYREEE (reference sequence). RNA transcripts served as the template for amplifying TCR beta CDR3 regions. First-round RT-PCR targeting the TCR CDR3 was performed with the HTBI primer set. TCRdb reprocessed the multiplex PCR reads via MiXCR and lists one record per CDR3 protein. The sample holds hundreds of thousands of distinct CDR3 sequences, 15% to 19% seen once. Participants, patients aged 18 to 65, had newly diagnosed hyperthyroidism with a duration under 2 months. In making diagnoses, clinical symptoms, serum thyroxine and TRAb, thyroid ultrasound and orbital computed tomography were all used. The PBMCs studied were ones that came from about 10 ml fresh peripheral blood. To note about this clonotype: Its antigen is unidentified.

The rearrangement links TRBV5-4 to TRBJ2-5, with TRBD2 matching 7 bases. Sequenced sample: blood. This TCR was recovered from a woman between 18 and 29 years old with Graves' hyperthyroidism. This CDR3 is CASSFPAGDLLETQYF. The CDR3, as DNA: TGTGCCAGCAGCTTTCCGGCGGGAGATCTATTAGAGACCCAGTACTTC.